These T cell receptor beta chains were read from a single sample in a study of OX40 agonist ivuxolimab in advanced cancers. The table came from immunoSEQ multiplex PCR; TCRdb's copy has only in-frame clones and leaves some out. The sample contains approximately 20,000 clones, 83% of which appear only once. The sequences come from CD4+ or CD8+ T cells sorted from blood, collected in a trial of the OX40 agonist ivuxolimab. These receptors were collected from an adult with an advanced solid tumor such as melanoma, head and neck, liver or kidney cancer. The CDR3 runs from the conserved cysteine through the conserved F or W. Each record gives: J gene, clone size, V gene, D gene, CDR3 DNA, CDR3 protein. D genes are given only for firm matches. Clone size is shown for a subset of rows, as once, few, many or a class of expanded clone.

J gene: TRBJ2-7; clone size: -; V gene: TRBV4-1; D gene: -; CDR3 DNA: TGCGCCAGCAGCCCGTCGGGACTGTCCTACGAGCAGTACTTC; CDR3 protein: CASSPSGLSYEQYF
J gene: TRBJ2-5; clone size: -; V gene: TRBV7-8; D gene: TRBD1; CDR3 DNA: TGTGCCAGCAGCTTGACAGGGTGGGAGACCCAGTACTTC; CDR3 protein: CASSLTGWETQYF
J gene: TRBJ2-5; clone size: -; V gene: TRBV9; D gene: -; CDR3 DNA: TGTGCCAGCAGCCAGGGGGAGGGGGATACCCCAGAGACCCAGTACTTC; CDR3 protein: CASSQGEGDTPETQYF
J gene: TRBJ2-5; clone size: medium-sized; V gene: TRBV10-2; D gene: -; CDR3 DNA: TGCGCCAGCAGTGAAACGGGAGAGACCCAGTACTTC; CDR3 protein: CASSETGETQYF
J gene: TRBJ2-5; clone size: -; V gene: TRBV19; D gene: TRBD2; CDR3 DNA: TGTGCCAGTAGTATGGGGCTAGCGGGGGAAGAGACCCAGTACTTC; CDR3 protein: CASSMGLAGEETQYF
J gene: TRBJ1-2; clone size: -; V gene: TRBV6-5; D gene: -; CDR3 DNA: TGTGCCAGCAGTATCGGACAGCCCTATGGCTACACCTTC; CDR3 protein: CASSIGQPYGYTF
J gene: TRBJ2-7; clone size: few; V gene: TRBV9; D gene: -; CDR3 DNA: TGTGCCAGCAGCGTAGATGGTCGGGGTTACGAGCAGTACTTC; CDR3 protein: CASSVDGRGYEQYF
J gene: TRBJ2-2; clone size: -; V gene: TRBV7-9; D gene: TRBD2; CDR3 DNA: TGTGCCAGCAGCTCGACGTCGGGACTACCCACCGGGGAGCTGTTTTTT; CDR3 protein: CASSSTSGLPTGELFF
J gene: TRBJ1-2; clone size: -; V gene: TRBV9; D gene: -; CDR3 DNA: TGTGCCAGCAGCGTAGCCCGGACAAGTTATGGCTACACCTTC; CDR3 protein: CASSVARTSYGYTF
J gene: TRBJ2-7; clone size: once; V gene: TRBV5-5; D gene: -; CDR3 DNA: TGTGCCAGCAGCGTTGCGGGACCGACCTACGAGCAGTACTTC; CDR3 protein: CASSVAGPTYEQYF
J gene: TRBJ1-3; clone size: -; V gene: TRBV7-3; D gene: -; CDR3 DNA: TGTGCCAGCAGCCTCAATTCGGATCATGGAAACACCATATATTTT; CDR3 protein: CASSLNSDHGNTIYF
J gene: TRBJ1-2; clone size: -; V gene: TRBV13; D gene: TRBD1; CDR3 DNA: TGTGCCAGCAGCTTAGGGGGGACAGGGGATCACTATGGCTACACCTTC; CDR3 protein: CASSLGGTGDHYGYTF
J gene: TRBJ1-1; clone size: -; V gene: TRBV27; D gene: -; CDR3 DNA: TGTGCCAGCAGTTTATTAGGTAACACTGAAGCTTTCTTT; CDR3 protein: CASSLLGNTEAFF
J gene: TRBJ1-6; clone size: -; V gene: TRBV4-1; D gene: TRBD1; CDR3 DNA: TGCGCCAGCAGCCAAGGGGGTCCGGGACAGGGAGATTCACCCCTCCACTTT; CDR3 protein: CASSQGGPGQGDSPLHF
J gene: TRBJ2-1; clone size: -; V gene: TRBV4-1; D gene: -; CDR3 DNA: TGCGCCAGCAGCCAAGGGGTTCTCCCGCCCTACAATGAGCAGTTCTTC; CDR3 protein: CASSQGVLPPYNEQFF
J gene: TRBJ2-7; clone size: -; V gene: TRBV5-6; D gene: -; CDR3 DNA: TGTGCCAGCAGCTGGGATCTGGGGGACGGCGAGCAGTACTTC; CDR3 protein: CASSWDLGDGEQYF
J gene: TRBJ2-7; clone size: -; V gene: TRBV5-1; D gene: TRBD1; CDR3 DNA: TGCGCCAGCAGTTGGACAGGATCCCACGAGCAGTACTTC; CDR3 protein: CASSWTGSHEQYF
J gene: TRBJ2-5; clone size: -; V gene: TRBV7-9; D gene: -; CDR3 DNA: TGTGCCAGCAGCGCCGGGGGCGCCCCGGAGACCCAGTACTTC; CDR3 protein: CASSAGGAPETQYF
J gene: TRBJ2-6; clone size: -; V gene: TRBV27; D gene: -; CDR3 DNA: TGTGCCAGCAGTTTTGTGAGAGGGACTGGGGCCAACGTCCTGACTTTC; CDR3 protein: CASSFVRGTGANVLTF
J gene: TRBJ1-1; clone size: -; V gene: TRBV7-9; D gene: -; CDR3 DNA: TGTGCCAGCAGCTTGACCCAGGAGGGAGGACAGGCTTTCTTT; CDR3 protein: CASSLTQEGGQAFF